This T cell receptor (beta chain) was documented in a study of identical twins. General observations from the study: Beta out-of-frame sequences displayed a weaker excess of sharing between twins. Memory repertoires showed no such pattern, whereas abundant cord blood beta clonotypes carried fewer insertions.

This clonotype has at least ten counts. Its matching antigen is unknown. After template switching added a universal primer site, the resulting cDNA carried unique molecular identifiers. Via MiXCR, TCRdb re-called the 5' RACE reads, giving one row per CDR3 protein. The sample contains 750,000 to 950,000 distinct CDR3 sequences, 10% to 15% of which appear only once. The V segment lost 5 bases and the J segment 0 bases; nucleotides outside the gene matches: 8. The CDR3 contains 17 residues. Germline assignment: CDR1 LNHNV and CDR2 YYDKDF (reference sequence). Another study also made use of these data, one on yellow fever vaccine responses in identical twins. From that report: As reported, the vaccine T cell response of twins seemed partly convergent and partly personalized.

This clonotype was obtained from a woman aged 18-29 years in good health. Sequenced material: PBMCs. V and J are TRBV15 and TRBJ2-2; TRBD2 matches at 8 bases. CDR3: CATSPRRGLANTGELFF. The CDR3 DNA is TGTGCCACCAGCCCACGGAGGGGACTAGCGAACACCGGGGAGCTGTTTTTT.